The clone carrying this TCR beta chain appeared a few times. No antigen is known for it. Germline CDR1 reads LNHDA; CDR2 reads SQIVND (reference sequence). This CDR3 comprises 17 residues. V lost 2 bases, J lost 5 bases, and 11 bases stayed unmatched. This specimen comes from a study of T cell repertoires in cytomegalovirus infection. At the level of the study: From public TCR beta signatures came an indication of both CMV infection and matching HLA type.

General study results and limits: Summed frequency of shared TCR beta families picked out CMV carriers who also had the relevant HLA. HLA-C-restricted, CMV-specific TCR beta clonotypes were dominant ex vivo.

A single record per CDR3 protein comes from TCRdb applying MiXCR to the reads. The sample shows around 530,000 distinct CDR3 sequences, approximately 16% of them seen only once. The chain combines TRBV19 with TRBJ1-5, with 8 bases fitting TRBD1. Sequencing used CD8+ T cells from PBMCs. This sequence originates from a human donor in good health (CMV status not recorded). Some clones in this sample may be carry-over from other donors' samples. In DNA form, the CDR3 reads TGTGCCAGTAGTATACCACGGGTTACAGGGGGGTATCAGCCCCAGCATTTT. This gives the protein CASSIPRVTGGYQPQHF.